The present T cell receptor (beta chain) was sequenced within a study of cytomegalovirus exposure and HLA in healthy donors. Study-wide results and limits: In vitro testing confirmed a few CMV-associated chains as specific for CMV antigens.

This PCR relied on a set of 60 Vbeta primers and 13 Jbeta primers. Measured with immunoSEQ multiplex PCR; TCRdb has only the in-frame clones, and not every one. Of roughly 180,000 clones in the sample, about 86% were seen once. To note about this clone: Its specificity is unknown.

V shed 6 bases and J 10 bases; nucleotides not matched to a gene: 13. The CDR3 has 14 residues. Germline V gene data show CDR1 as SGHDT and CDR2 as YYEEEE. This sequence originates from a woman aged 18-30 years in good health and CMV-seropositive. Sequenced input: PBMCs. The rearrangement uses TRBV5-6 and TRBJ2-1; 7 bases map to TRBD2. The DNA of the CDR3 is TGTGCCAGCACCTTCTGGACTAGGCCTAGGGAGCAGTTCTTC. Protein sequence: CASTFWTRPREQFF.